This entry describes one TCR beta chain. The antigen remains unidentified. Other DNA sequences in the sample encode the same CDR3. The sample originates from a study of cytomegalovirus exposure and HLA in healthy donors. Points from the study as a whole: According to the study, 160 or so TCR beta chains were cytomegalovirus-associated.

PCR amplification relied on 60 Vbeta primers (plus 13 Jbeta primers). The data were produced by immunoSEQ multiplex PCR, yet TCRdb's version contains in-frame clones alone and is incomplete. This table holds about 59,000 clones, 75% to 85% found once. The receptor comes from a woman aged 40 to 50 in good health and CMV-seronegative. Sequencing was performed on PBMCs.

The CDR3 sequence is CASSLQGSYEQYF. DNA of the CDR3: TGTGCCAGCAGCTTACAGGGTTCCTACGAGCAGTACTTC. The rearrangement links TRBV5-6 to TRBJ2-7; possible D gene TRBD1, 6 bases. CDR1 SGHDT and CDR2 YYEEEE come from the germline V gene. Trimming pared 2 bases from V and 1 base from J, leaving 7 bases between. CDR3 length: 13 residues.